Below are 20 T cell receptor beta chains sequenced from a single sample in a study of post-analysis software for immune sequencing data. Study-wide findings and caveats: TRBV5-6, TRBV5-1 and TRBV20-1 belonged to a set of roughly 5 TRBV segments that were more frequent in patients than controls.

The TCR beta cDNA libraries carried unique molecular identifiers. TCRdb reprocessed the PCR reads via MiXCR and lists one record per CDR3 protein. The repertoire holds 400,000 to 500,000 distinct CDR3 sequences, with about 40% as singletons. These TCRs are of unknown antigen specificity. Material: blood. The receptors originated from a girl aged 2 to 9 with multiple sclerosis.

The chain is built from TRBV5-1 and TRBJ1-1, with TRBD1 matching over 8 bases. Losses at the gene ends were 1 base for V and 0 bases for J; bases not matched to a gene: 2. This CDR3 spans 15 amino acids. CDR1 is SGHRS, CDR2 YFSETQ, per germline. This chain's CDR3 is CASSLPGQVNTEAFF. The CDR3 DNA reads TGCGCCAGCAGCTTGCCGGGACAGGTGAACACTGAAGCTTTCTTT.

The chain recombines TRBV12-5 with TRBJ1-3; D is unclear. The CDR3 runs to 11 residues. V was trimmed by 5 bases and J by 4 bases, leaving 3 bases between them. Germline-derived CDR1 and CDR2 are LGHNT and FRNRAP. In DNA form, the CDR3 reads TGTGCTAGTGGTATCGGAAACACCATATATTTT. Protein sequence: CASGIGNTIYF.

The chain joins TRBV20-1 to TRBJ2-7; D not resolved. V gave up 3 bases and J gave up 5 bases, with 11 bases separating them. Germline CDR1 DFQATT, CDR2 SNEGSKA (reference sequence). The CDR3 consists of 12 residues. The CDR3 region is CSASALEDEQYF. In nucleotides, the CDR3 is TGCAGTGCTAGTGCTCTTGAGGACGAGCAGTACTTC.

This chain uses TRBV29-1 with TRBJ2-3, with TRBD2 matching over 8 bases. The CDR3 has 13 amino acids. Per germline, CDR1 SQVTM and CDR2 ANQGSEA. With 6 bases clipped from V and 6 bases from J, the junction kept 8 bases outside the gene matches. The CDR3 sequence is CSVDQRGMDTQYF. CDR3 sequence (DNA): TGCAGCGTGGACCAGCGGGGGATGGATACGCAGTATTTT.

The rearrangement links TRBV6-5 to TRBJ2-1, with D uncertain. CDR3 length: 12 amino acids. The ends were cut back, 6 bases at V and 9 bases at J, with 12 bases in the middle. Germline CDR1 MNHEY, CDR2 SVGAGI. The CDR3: CASSSMNGEQFF. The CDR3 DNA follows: TGTGCCAGCAGCTCTATGAATGGTGAGCAGTTCTTC.

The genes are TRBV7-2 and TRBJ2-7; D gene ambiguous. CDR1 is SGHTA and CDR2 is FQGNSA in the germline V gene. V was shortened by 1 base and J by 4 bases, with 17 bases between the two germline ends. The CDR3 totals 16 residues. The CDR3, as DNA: TGTGCCAGCAGCTTAGTCGGAAACGGGTTCCGGTACGAGCAGTACTTC. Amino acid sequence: CASSLVGNGFRYEQYF.

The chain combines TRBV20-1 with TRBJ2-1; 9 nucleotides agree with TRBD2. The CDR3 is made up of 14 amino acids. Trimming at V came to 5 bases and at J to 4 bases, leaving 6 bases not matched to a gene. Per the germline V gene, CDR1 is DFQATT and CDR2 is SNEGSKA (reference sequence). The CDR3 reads CSAASGGSYNEQFF. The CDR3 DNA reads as TGCAGTGCTGCCAGCGGGGGGTCTTACAATGAGCAGTTCTTC.

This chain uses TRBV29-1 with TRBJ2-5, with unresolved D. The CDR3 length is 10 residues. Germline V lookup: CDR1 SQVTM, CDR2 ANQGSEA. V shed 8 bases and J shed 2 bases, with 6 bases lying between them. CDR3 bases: TGCAGCTTTGGACAAGAGACCCAGTACTTC. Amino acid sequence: CSFGQETQYF.

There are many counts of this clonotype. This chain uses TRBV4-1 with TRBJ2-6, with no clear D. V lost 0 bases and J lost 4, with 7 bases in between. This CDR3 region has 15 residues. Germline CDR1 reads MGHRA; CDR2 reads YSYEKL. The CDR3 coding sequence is TGCGCCAGCAGCCAAGATGGTTGGGGGGCCAACGTCCTGACTTTC. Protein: CASSQDGWGANVLTF.

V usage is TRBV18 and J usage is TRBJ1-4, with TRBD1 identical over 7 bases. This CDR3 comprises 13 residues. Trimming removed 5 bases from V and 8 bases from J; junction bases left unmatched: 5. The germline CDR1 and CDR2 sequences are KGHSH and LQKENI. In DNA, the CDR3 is TGTGCCAGCTCAAGGCAGGGGGACGAAAAACTGTTTTTT. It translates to CASSRQGDEKLFF.

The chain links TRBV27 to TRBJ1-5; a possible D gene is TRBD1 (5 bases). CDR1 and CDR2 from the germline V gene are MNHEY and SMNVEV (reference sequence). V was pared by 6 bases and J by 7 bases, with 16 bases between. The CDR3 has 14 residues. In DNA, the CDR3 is TGTGCCAGCAGCCTAGGCGGGGGGGGACAGCCCCAGCATTTT. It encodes CASSLGGGGQPQHF.

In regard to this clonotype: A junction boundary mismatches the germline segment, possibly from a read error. This chain's CDR3 is CASSQGQQETQYF. CDR3 DNA sequence: TGCGCCAGCAGCCAAGGACAGCAAGAGACCCAGTACTTC. The chain recombines TRBV18 with TRBJ2-5; D perhaps matches TRBD1 (6 bases). Germline CDR1 and CDR2: KGHSH and LQKENI. This CDR3 region has 13 residues.

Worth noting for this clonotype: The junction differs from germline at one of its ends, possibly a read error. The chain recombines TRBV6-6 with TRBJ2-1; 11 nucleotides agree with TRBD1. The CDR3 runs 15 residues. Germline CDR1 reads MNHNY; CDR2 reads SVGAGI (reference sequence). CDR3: CASSTRDRGYSEQFF. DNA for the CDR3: TGTGCCAGCAGTACCAGGGACAGGGGGTACAGTGAGCAGTTCTTC.

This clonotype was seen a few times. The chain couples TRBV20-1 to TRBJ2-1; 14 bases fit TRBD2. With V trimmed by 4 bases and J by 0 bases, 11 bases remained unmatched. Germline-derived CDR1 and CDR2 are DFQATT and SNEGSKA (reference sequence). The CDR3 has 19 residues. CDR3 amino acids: CSATNQGLAGGSSYNEQFF. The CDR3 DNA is TGCAGTGCTACGAACCAAGGACTAGCGGGAGGTAGCTCCTACAATGAGCAGTTCTTC.

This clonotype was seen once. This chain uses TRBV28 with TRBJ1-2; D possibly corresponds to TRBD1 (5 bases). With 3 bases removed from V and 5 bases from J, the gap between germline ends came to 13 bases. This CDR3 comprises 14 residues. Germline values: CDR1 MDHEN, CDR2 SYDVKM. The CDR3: CASSLRGLSYGYTF. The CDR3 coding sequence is TGTGCCAGCAGTTTGCGGGGACTTTCATATGGCTACACCTTC.

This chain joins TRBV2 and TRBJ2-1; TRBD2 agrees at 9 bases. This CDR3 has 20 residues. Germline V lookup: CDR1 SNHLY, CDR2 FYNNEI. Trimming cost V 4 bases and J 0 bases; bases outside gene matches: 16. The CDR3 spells CASSGFSGASGETSYNEQFF. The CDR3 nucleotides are TGTGCCAGCAGTGGTTTTTCCGGGGCTAGCGGGGAAACCTCCTACAATGAGCAGTTCTTC.

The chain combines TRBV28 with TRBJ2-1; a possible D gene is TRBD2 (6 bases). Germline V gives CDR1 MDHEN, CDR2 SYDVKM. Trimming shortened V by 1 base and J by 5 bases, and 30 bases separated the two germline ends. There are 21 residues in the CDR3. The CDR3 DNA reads TGTGCCAGCAGTTTATTCCGTGTACTAGCTTTGCCATACAGTGGTGACAATGAGCAGTTCTTC. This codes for CASSLFRVLALPYSGDNEQFF.

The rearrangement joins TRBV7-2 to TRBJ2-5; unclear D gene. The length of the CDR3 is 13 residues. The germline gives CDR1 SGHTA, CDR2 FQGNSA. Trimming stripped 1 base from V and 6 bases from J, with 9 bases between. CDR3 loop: CASSLEGFKTQYF. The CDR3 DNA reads TGTGCCAGCAGCTTAGAGGGATTTAAGACCCAGTACTTC. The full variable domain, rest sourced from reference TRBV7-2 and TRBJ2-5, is GAGVSQSPSNKVTEKGKDVELRCDPISGHTALYWYRQSLGQGLEFLIYFQGNSAPDKSGLPSDRFSAERTGGSVSTLTIQRTQQEDSAVYLCASSLEGFKTQYFGPGTRLLVL.

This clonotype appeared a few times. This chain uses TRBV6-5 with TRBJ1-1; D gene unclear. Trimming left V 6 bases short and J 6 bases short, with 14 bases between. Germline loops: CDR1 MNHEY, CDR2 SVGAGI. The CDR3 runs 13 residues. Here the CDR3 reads CASSFISRAEAFF. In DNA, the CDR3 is TGTGCCAGCAGCTTTATCTCTCGAGCTGAAGCTTTCTTT.

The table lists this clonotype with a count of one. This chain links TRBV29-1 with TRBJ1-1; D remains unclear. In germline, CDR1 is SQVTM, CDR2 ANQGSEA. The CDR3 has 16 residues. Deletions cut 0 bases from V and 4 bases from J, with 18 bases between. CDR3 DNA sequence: TGCAGCGTTGAAGATCCCCTCCACGGCGAGGGCACTGAAGCTTTCTTT. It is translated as CSVEDPLHGEGTEAFF.